The 5 T cell receptor beta chains listed next were all sequenced from one sample in a study of blood T cell repertoires in COVID-19. Libraries were prepared by immunoSEQ multiplex PCR; TCRdb keeps only in-frame clonotypes and omits some of them. This table holds just over 650,000 clones, 75% to 90% found once. The specimen sequenced was peripheral blood. These receptors all stem from a woman under 30 with acute or convalescent COVID-19.

The chain has TRBV6-4 and TRBJ2-7, with 8 bases lining up with TRBD1. The V and J ends lost 3 bases and 5 bases, in that order; junction bases with no gene match: 6. The V gene's germline CDR1 is MRHNA and CDR2 SNTAGT. The CDR3 length is 14 residues. The CDR3 region is CASSEGGRGHEQYF. In DNA form, the CDR3 reads TGTGCCAGCAGTGAGGGGGGCAGGGGGCACGAGCAGTACTTC.

V gene TRBV6-5 combines with J gene TRBJ2-6, with D perhaps TRBD1 (5 bases). Germline V gene lookup returns CDR1 MNHEY and CDR2 SVGAGI. Trimming took off 8 bases at V and 0 bases at J, with 8 bases between the two ends. The CDR3 runs to 14 residues. The CDR3 reads CASETGSGANVLTF. The CDR3 DNA reads as TGTGCCAGCGAAACAGGCTCTGGGGCCAACGTCCTGACTTTC.

This chain connects TRBV2 to TRBJ2-5; the D gene is possibly TRBD2 (6 bases). Germline-derived CDR1 and CDR2 are SNHLY and FYNNEI. V was cut by 7 bases and J by 5 bases, with 11 bases left in between. The CDR3 spans 12 residues. This CDR3 is CASTGGRETQYF. CDR3 nucleotides: TGTGCCAGCACAGGAGGGAGGGAGACCCAGTACTTC.

As to this clone: The same CDR3 arises from other DNA sequences in this sample as well. The chain joins TRBV6-5 to TRBJ1-3; 7 nucleotides agree with TRBD1. The V gene's germline CDR1 is MNHEY and CDR2 SVGAGI. This CDR3 has 15 amino acids. V gave up 5 bases and J gave up 4 bases; unmatched junction bases: 8. The CDR3 DNA is TGTGCCAGCAGTCCAACCAGGGGGAGCGGAAACACCATATATTTT. Encoded protein: CASSPTRGSGNTIYF.

This clone was counted only a few times. The chain uses TRBV19 and TRBJ2-3; weak D call: TRBD1 (5 bases). This CDR3 comprises 15 residues. V was pared by 6 bases and J by 1 base, with 14 bases between. Germline CDR1 is LNHDA and CDR2 is SQIVND (reference sequence). This CDR3 reads CASSDEGAGTDTQYF. In DNA form, the CDR3 reads TGTGCCAGTAGCGACGAAGGGGCAGGCACAGATACGCAGTATTTT.